This T cell receptor beta chain was recovered during a study of CD8+ T cells in alopecia areata. This clone was recorded a few times. Its target is unknown. Findings of the study overall: Sequences from scalp samples also cover resident alphabeta T cells of normal skin. More clonal than normal scalp was lesional scalp, particularly alopecia totalis/universalis.

In each case, RNA was isolated and then reverse transcribed into cDNA as the sequencing template. Profiling relied on immunoSEQ multiplex PCR, and the TCRdb table lists in-frame clones only, not all of them. Here the sample spans a few hundred thousand clones, less than 80% being singletons. Collection of lesional scalp punch biopsies and peripheral blood was performed in alopecia areata patients. Sorting of PBMCs yielded the CD4+ and CD8+ T cells. The germline V gene has CDR1 SGHRS and CDR2 YFSETQ. With 1 base removed from V and 5 bases from J, the gap between germline ends came to 21 bases. This CDR3 is 17 amino acids long.

The sample consisted of CD4+ T cells sorted from blood, taken at week 0. The rearrangement links TRBV5-1 to TRBJ2-5, with D perhaps TRBD2 (6 bases). The TCR comes from a human donor with alopecia areata. CDR3 region: CASSLRILGGLGETQYF. DNA for the CDR3: TGCGCCAGCAGCTTGCGGATCCTTGGGGGGTTGGGTGAGACCCAGTACTTC.